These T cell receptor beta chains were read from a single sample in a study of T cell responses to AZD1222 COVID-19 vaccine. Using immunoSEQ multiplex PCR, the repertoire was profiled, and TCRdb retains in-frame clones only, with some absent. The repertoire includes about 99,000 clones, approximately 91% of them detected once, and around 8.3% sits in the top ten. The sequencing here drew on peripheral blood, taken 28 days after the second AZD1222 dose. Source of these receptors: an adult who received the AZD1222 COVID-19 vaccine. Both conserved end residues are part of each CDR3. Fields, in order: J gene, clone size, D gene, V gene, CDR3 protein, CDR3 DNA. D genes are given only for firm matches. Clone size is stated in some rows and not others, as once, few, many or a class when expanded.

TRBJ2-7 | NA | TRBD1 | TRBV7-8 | CASSSQTGLSYEQYF | TGTGCCAGCAGCTCACAGACAGGGCTCTCCTACGAGCAGTACTTC
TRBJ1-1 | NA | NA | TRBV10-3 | CAISVKGETEAFF | TGTGCCATCAGTGTTAAGGGAGAGACTGAAGCTTTCTTT
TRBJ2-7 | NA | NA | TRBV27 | CASSLGRGYAEQYF | TGTGCCAGCAGTTTGGGTAGGGGCTATGCCGAGCAGTACTTC
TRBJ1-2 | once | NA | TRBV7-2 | CASSLDGSRNYGYTF | TGTGCCAGCAGCTTAGACGGATCCCGCAACTATGGCTACACCTTC
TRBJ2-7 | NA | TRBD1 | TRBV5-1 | CASSLGRTGGYEQYF | TGCGCCAGCAGCCTAGGACGGACAGGGGGCTACGAGCAGTACTTC
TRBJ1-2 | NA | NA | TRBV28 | CASNPDSIYGDYGYTF | TGTGCCAGCAACCCGGACAGCATCTATGGGGACTATGGCTACACCTTC
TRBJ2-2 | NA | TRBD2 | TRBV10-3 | CAISESGLAAGELFF | TGTGCCATCAGTGAGTCGGGACTAGCGGCCGGGGAGCTGTTTTTT
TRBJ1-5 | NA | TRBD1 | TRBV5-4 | CASSSTGTGGGSNQPQHF | TGTGCCAGCAGCTCCACCGGGACAGGGGGCGGGAGCAATCAGCCCCAGCATTTT
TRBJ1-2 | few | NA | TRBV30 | CAWSRGNGYTF | TGTGCCTGGAGCAGAGGGAATGGCTACACCTTC
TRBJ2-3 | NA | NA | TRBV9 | CASGGARSTDTQYF | TGTGCCAGCGGAGGGGCGCGCAGCACAGATACGCAGTATTTT
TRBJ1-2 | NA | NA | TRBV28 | CASSSGALDLGAFYGYTF | TGTGCCAGCAGTTCCGGTGCCCTCGATTTGGGCGCATTCTATGGCTACACCTTC
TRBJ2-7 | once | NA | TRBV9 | CASTPTSSNYEQYF | TGTGCCAGCACCCCTACCTCATCCAACTACGAGCAGTACTTC
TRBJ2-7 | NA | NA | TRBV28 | CASSSPLPYEQYF | TGTGCCAGCAGTTCACCCCTGCCCTACGAGCAGTACTTC
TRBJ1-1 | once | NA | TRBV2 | CASSPQGSGTEAFF | TGTGCCAGCAGTCCACAGGGATCGGGCACTGAAGCTTTCTTT
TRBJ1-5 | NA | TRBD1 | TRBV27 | CASSPHGQGHQPQHF | TGTGCCAGCAGTCCCCACGGACAGGGGCATCAGCCCCAGCATTTT
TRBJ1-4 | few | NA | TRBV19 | CASSPGFGREKLFF | TGTGCCAGTAGTCCCGGGTTTGGGCGGGAAAAACTGTTTTTT
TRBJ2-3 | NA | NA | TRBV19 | CASSMEVPSAISTDTQYF | TGTGCCAGTAGTATGGAGGTGCCTAGCGCTATTAGCACAGATACGCAGTATTTT